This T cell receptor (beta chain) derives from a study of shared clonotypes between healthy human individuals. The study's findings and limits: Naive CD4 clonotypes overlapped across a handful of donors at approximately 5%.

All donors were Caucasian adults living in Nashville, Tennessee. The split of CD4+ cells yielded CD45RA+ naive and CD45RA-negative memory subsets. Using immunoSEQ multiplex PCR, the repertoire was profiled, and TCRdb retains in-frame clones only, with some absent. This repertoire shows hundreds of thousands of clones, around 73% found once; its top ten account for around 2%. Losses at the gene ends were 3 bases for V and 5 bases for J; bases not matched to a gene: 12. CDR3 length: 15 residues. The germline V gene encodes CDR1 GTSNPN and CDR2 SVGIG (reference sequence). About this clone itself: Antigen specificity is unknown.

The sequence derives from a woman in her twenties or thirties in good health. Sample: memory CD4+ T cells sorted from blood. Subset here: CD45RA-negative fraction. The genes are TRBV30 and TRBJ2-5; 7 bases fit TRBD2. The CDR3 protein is CAWRHMAGVGETQYF. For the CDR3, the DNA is TGTGCCTGGAGGCACATGGCGGGAGTCGGGGAGACCCAGTACTTC.